These T cell receptor beta chains were read from a single sample in a study of blood T cell repertoires in COVID-19. The data were produced by immunoSEQ multiplex PCR, yet TCRdb's version contains in-frame clones alone and is incomplete. The data show 120,000 to 150,000 clones, about 85% seen once. The sequencing sample was made of peripheral blood. The receptors were gathered from a human donor with COVID-19, enrolled during active disease. The donor label of this sample is uncertain. Both conserved end residues are part of each CDR3. Fields, in order: V gene, D gene, J gene, clone size, CDR3 DNA, CDR3 protein. The D gene is left open where the match is weak. Clone sizes are given selectively: once, few, many, or a class where the clone is expanded.

>TRBV2|TRBD1|TRBJ2-2|-
TGTGCCAGCACTGCCGGGACAGGCTGGACCGGGGAGCTGTTTTTT
CASTAGTGWTGELFF
>TRBV19|TRBD1|TRBJ1-4|once
TGTGCCAGTAGTGTGACAGGGGCCGAAAAACTGTTTTTT
CASSVTGAEKLFF
>TRBV3-1/TRBV3-2|-|TRBJ2-2|-
TGTGCCAGCAGGACAGCCAACACCGGGGAGCTGTTTTTT
CASRTANTGELFF
>TRBV6-5|-|TRBJ1-1|-
TGTGCCAGCAGTTACCGACAGGTTGACACTGAAGCTTTCTTT
CASSYRQVDTEAFF
>TRBV6-5|-|TRBJ1-1|-
TGTGCCAGCAGTCGGGACACCGTTAACACTGAAGCTTTCTTT
CASSRDTVNTEAFF
>TRBV3-1/TRBV3-2|TRBD2|TRBJ2-7|-
TGTGCCAGCAGCCTAAGGGCTAGCGGGATCGAGTGGCAGTACTTC
CASSLRASGIEWQYF
>TRBV27|-|TRBJ2-1|-
TGTGCCAGCAGTTTTAGAGGGCCCGCCTACAATGAGCAGTTCTTC
CASSFRGPAYNEQFF
>TRBV6-1|-|TRBJ1-4|-
TGTGCCAGCAGTGATGTCTTAAATGAAAAACTGTTTTTT
CASSDVLNEKLFF
>TRBV9|TRBD2|TRBJ2-5|-
TGTGCCAGCAGCGTAGCGGGGGGGTACCAAGAGACCCAGTACTTC
CASSVAGGYQETQYF
>TRBV6-4|-|TRBJ2-7|-
TGTGCCAGCAGTGACCCTAGGACTAAAACTAGCTACGAGCAGTACTTC
CASSDPRTKTSYEQYF